Shown below are 14 T cell receptor beta chains from a single sample sequenced in a study of T cells in Graves' hyperthyroidism and ophthalmopathy. RNA transcripts were the template for amplifying TCR beta CDR3 regions. The HTBI primer set served for first-round RT-PCR of the TCR CDR3. MiXCR, applied by TCRdb to the multiplex PCR reads, yields one record per CDR3 protein. This table has about 400,000 distinct CDR3 sequences, more than 15% appearing once. The sequencing sample was made of blood. The receptors derive from a woman under 30 with Graves' hyperthyroidism.

This chain uses TRBV5-1 with TRBJ2-2, with 10 bases identical to TRBD2. This CDR3 spans 17 amino acids. V shed 4 bases, J shed 13 bases, and the junction held 19 bases outside the gene matches. Per germline, CDR1 SGHRS and CDR2 YFSETQ. CDR3 in DNA: TGCGCCAGCAGCCCCCCCGGGACTAGCGATTCTTCGAGGTGGCTGTTTTTT. This gives the protein CASSPPGTSDSSRWLFF.

V gene TRBV6-2 or TRBV6-3 combines with J gene TRBJ2-1, with 10 bases identical to TRBD2. Germline CDR1 reads MNHEY; CDR2 reads SVGEGT. V lost 7 bases, J lost 4 bases, and 7 bases stayed unmatched. This CDR3 spans 15 amino acids. CDR3 sequence reads: CASMGLAGDYNEQFF. CDR3 nucleotide sequence: TGTGCCAGCATGGGCCTAGCGGGAGATTACAATGAGCAGTTCTTC.

This clonotype was seen repeatedly, ten times or more. The J gene is TRBJ1-2, the V gene TRBV30; D possibly corresponds to TRBD1 (5 bases). From germline, CDR1 is GTSNPN and CDR2 SVGIG (reference sequence). V dropped 3 bases and J dropped 2 bases, with 13 bases sitting between them. The CDR3 runs 14 residues. CDR3 residues: CAWRTALLNYGYTF. CDR3 nucleotides: TGTGCCTGGAGGACAGCCCTATTAAACTATGGCTACACCTTC.

This clonotype occurred many times. The chain is built from TRBV12-5 and TRBJ1-1, with D uncertain. The ends were cut back, 6 bases at V and 3 bases at J, with 11 bases in the middle. This CDR3 contains 13 residues. CDR1 LGHNT and CDR2 FRNRAP come from the germline V gene. CDR3 bases: TGTGCTAGTGGGACCCTCGGATACACTGAAGCTTTCTTT. It specifies CASGTLGYTEAFF.

This clonotype was seen at least ten times. V usage is TRBV11-1 and J usage is TRBJ2-7, with TRBD1 matching over 9 bases. V was pared by 5 bases and J by 2 bases, with 7 bases of the junction left unmatched. The germline V gene has CDR1 SGHAT and CDR2 FQDESV (reference sequence). The CDR3 is 15 amino acids. Here the CDR3 reads CASSDRDRAPYEQYF. The CDR3 DNA sequence: TGTGCCAGCAGCGACCGGGACAGGGCGCCCTACGAGCAGTACTTC. Complete variable domain (other parts from reference TRBV11-1 and TRBJ2-7): EAEVAQSPRYKITEKSQAVAFWCDPISGHATLYWYRQILGQGPELLVQFQDESVVDDSQLPKDRFSAERLKGVDSTLKIQPAELGDSAMYLCASSDRDRAPYEQYFGPGTRLTVT.

There are a few counts of this clonotype. V gene TRBV5-1 combines with J gene TRBJ1-2; a weak D match, TRBD1 (5 bases). Per the germline V gene, CDR1 is SGHRS and CDR2 is YFSETQ. V was shortened by 4 bases and J by 2 bases, with 18 bases between the two germline ends. The CDR3 runs 16 residues. CDR3 region: CASSRGLITQNYGYTF. The CDR3 bases are TGCGCCAGCAGCCGGGGACTGATCACCCAAAACTATGGCTACACCTTC.

This clonotype was found many times. V gene TRBV12-5 combines with J gene TRBJ2-7, with D possibly TRBD1 on 5 matching bases. This CDR3 spans 17 amino acids. V lost 0 bases, J lost 5 bases, and 20 bases lay in between. From germline, CDR1 is LGHNT and CDR2 FRNRAP. The DNA of the CDR3 is TGTGCTAGTGGTTTGGTACTGGGGCAAGATCCACCCCACGAGCAGTACTTC. Amino acid sequence: CASGLVLGQDPPHEQYF.

This clonotype was observed a handful of times. At one of its ends the junction is not consistent with the germline gene, which may arise from a read error. The rearrangement joins TRBV6-1 to TRBJ1-5; D ambiguous. CDR1 and CDR2 (germline): MNHNS, SASEGT. The CDR3 contains 15 residues. CDR3: CASGESFFSNQPQHF. Here the CDR3 DNA reads TGTGCCAGCGGTGAATCCTTCTTCAGCAATCAGCCCCAGCATTTT.

This clonotype was picked up many times. The CDR3 reads CASSLNYEQFF. The CDR3 DNA sequence: TGTGCCAGCAGCTTGAATTATGAGCAGTTCTTC. The chain employs TRBV11-2 and TRBJ2-1; D remains ambiguous. Between the trimmed V and J ends, which lost 3 bases and 8 bases, there was a span of 5 bases. Germline loops: CDR1 SGHAT, CDR2 FQNNGV. This CDR3 spans 11 amino acids.

The table lists this clonotype with many counts. The rearrangement uses TRBV20-1 and TRBJ2-3, with D uncertain. In germline, CDR1 is DFQATT, CDR2 SNEGSKA (reference sequence). V was clipped by 5 bases and J by 2 bases, with 5 bases between them. The CDR3 covers 11 residues. The CDR3: CSADHTDTQYF. Here the CDR3 DNA reads TGCAGTGCTGACCACACAGATACGCAGTATTTT.

This clonotype appeared a few times. A much more abundant neighbour one base away suggests this may be a read error. The chain carries TRBV30 and TRBJ2-3; possible D gene TRBD2, 6 bases. Germline CDR1 reads GTSNPN; CDR2 reads SVGIG (reference sequence). The CDR3 consists of 12 residues. V shed 5 bases and J shed 3 bases, with 9 bases lying between them. This CDR3 reads CAWGAGTDTQYF. The DNA of the CDR3 is TGTGCCTGGGGAGCGGGTACAGATACGCAGTATTTT. The whole variable domain, filled in from reference TRBV30 and TRBJ2-3, reads SQTIHQWPATLVQPVGSPLSLECTVEGTSNPNLYWYRQAAGRGLQLLFYSVGIGQISSEVPQNLSASRPQDRQFILSSKKLLLSDSGFYLCAWGAGTDTQYFGPGTRLTVL.

The table lists this clonotype with many counts. A junction boundary mismatches the germline segment, possibly from a read error. The chain links TRBV2 to TRBJ2-6; no clear D. Germline V CDR1 and CDR2: SNHLY, FYNNEI. The CDR3 has 15 residues. The CDR3 DNA is TGTGCCAGCACTGAAGTCCTCTCTGGGGCCAACGTCCTGACTTTC. Protein sequence: CASTEVLSGANVLTF.

This clonotype has a count of ten or more. The chain has TRBV2 and TRBJ2-1; 8 positions match TRBD2. The V segment lost 2 bases and the J segment 13 bases; nucleotides outside the gene matches: 7. The length of the CDR3 is 13 residues. Germline assignment: CDR1 SNHLY and CDR2 FYNNEI. CDR3 bases: TGTGCCAGCAGTGAAAGGGGGGGACTAGACCAGTTCTTC. Amino acid sequence: CASSERGGLDQFF.

The chain carries TRBV12-3 or TRBV12-4 and TRBJ2-3; 10 bases are shared with TRBD2. Germline trimming cut 6 bases from V and 4 bases from J; bases unmatched to any gene: 16. This CDR3 has 18 amino acids. CDR3 DNA sequence: TGTGCCAGCAGCTTTGGGGCTTCAGCGGGGGGGACGGCAGATACGCAGTATTTT. It specifies CASSFGASAGGTADTQYF.